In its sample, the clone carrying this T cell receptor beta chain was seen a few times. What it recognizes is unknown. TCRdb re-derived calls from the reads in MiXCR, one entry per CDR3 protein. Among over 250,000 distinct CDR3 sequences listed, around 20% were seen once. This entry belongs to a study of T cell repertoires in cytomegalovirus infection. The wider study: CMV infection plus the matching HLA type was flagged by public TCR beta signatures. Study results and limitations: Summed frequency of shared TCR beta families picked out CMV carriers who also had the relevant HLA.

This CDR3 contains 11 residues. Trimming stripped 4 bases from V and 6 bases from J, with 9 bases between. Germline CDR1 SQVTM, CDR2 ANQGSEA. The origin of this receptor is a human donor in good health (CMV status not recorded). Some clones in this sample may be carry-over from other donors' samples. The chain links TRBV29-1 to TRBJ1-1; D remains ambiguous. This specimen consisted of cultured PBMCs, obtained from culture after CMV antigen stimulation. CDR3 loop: CSVAVTAEAFF. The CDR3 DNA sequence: TGCAGCGTTGCCGTGACCGCTGAAGCTTTCTTT.